This T cell receptor beta chain was retrieved from a study of T cells in Graves' hyperthyroidism and ophthalmopathy. Patients aged 18 to 65 had newly diagnosed hyperthyroidism lasting under 2 months. Researchers barred patients who had uncontrolled infection, other autoimmune disease, pregnancy or lactation. Notes on this clonotype: Its matching antigen is unknown.

Study-wide findings and caveats: Ophthalmopathy and stable hyperthyroidism were told apart by a 13 V-J model. Most thyroid-expanded clonotypes above 0.001 were also found in blood.

RNA transcripts provided the source from which TCR beta CDR3 regions were amplified. During a first-round RT-PCR of the TCR CDR3, the HTBI primer set was used. From the multiplex PCR reads, TCRdb called clonotypes with MiXCR, one entry per CDR3 protein. This sample has 500,000 to 600,000 distinct CDR3 sequences, with just over 45% found just once. The CDR3 covers 12 residues. Trimming removed 5 bases from V and 8 bases from J, with 12 bases in between. Germline loops: CDR1 SNHLY, CDR2 FYNNEI. The chain couples TRBV2 to TRBJ1-2, with D maybe TRBD1 (5 bases). The clonotype comes from a woman between 18 and 30 years old with Graves' hyperthyroidism. Sequencing used peripheral blood or thyroid tissue (not recorded which). CDR3 amino acids: CASSMGRGGYTF. For the CDR3, the DNA is TGTGCCAGCAGTATGGGACGGGGAGGCTACACCTTC.